This T cell receptor beta chain was recorded in a study of regulatory T cells in long-lasting Graves disease. This CDR3 has 12 residues. Germline V gene lookup returns CDR1 MDHEN and CDR2 SYDVKM. V dropped 5 bases and J dropped 4 bases, with 8 bases sitting between them. Both iRepertoire HTBI primers and Arm-PCR of CDR3 regions were used to build the TCR beta libraries. One entry per CDR3 protein results from TCRdb running MiXCR on the multiplex PCR reads. The table includes roughly 610,000 distinct CDR3 sequences, about 16% detected once. The table lists this clonotype with many counts. Time point described: newly diagnosed GD, antithyroid drugs for less than 3 months. RNA extracted from PBMCs served as the sequencing template. The same specimen was also included in a second study, on T cells in Graves' hyperthyroidism and ophthalmopathy. That paper notes: The HTBI primer set drove a first-round RT-PCR of the TCR CDR3.

The source material was peripheral blood mononuclear cells (PBMCs), sampled at new diagnosis, from a patient treated with antithyroid drugs. The chain recombines TRBV28 with TRBJ1-2; D is uncertain. The sequence derives from a young man with Graves disease. Here the CDR3 reads CASSPPTYGYTF. The CDR3 bases are TGTGCCAGCAGTCCCCCCACCTATGGCTACACCTTC.